The source of this T cell receptor (beta chain) is a study of cytomegalovirus exposure and HLA in healthy donors. Study-level background: The early release's HLA-typed donors yielded approximately 85 million unique TCRs.

Only a few counts were recorded for this clone. Its antigen remains unidentified. Healthy donors of bone marrow made up the group. Overall study findings and caveats: When a later analysis compared HLA-associated TCR beta chains with equally common others, the HLA-associated chains turned out to be more clonally expanded and to have lower generation probabilities. Among the most significant clusters, several appeared linked to common viral pathogens in a later analysis.

The CDR3 runs to 15 residues. Trimming removed 9 bases from V and 0 bases from J, with 17 bases in between. Germline CDR1 LNHDA, CDR2 SQIVND (reference sequence). The study ran its PCR with 60 Vbeta and 13 Jbeta primers. Repertoires were generated with immunoSEQ multiplex PCR, while TCRdb's copy carries only in-frame clones and drops some. The sample yields around 130,000 clones, 82% seen once. V gene TRBV19 combines with J gene TRBJ1-2, with TRBD1 as a possible D gene (5 bases). The TCR was taken from a male donor in good health and CMV-seropositive. The sample comprised PBMCs. The CDR3 spells CASKTSGSANYGYTF. The CDR3 DNA reads TGTGCCAGCAAAACCTCAGGGTCAGCTAACTATGGCTACACCTTC. Complete variable domain (other parts from reference TRBV19 and TRBJ1-2): DGGITQSPKYLFRKEGQNVTLSCEQNLNHDAMYWYRQDPGQGLRLIYYSQIVNDFQKGDIAEGYSVSREKKESFPLTVTSAQKNPTAFYLCASKTSGSANYGYTFGSGTRLTVV.